These 14 T cell receptor beta chains came from one sample sequenced in a study of shared clonotypes between healthy human individuals. The data were produced by immunoSEQ multiplex PCR, yet TCRdb's version contains in-frame clones alone and is incomplete. The sample includes about a million clones, about 76% of them seen just once. Sequencing was carried out using memory CD4+ T cells sorted from blood. Subset denoted: CD45RA-negative fraction. The receptors were sampled from a man between 18 and 35 years old in good health.

This clone was seen only a few times. The rearrangement links TRBV7-2 to TRBJ2-7, with 13 bases matching TRBD2. V was clipped by 0 bases and J by 2 bases; unmatched bases: 4. There are 17 residues in the CDR3. Germline V gives CDR1 SGHTA, CDR2 FQGNSA. The CDR3 bases are TGTGCCAGCAGCTTAGCCACTAGCGGGAGGGCAACCTACGAGCAGTACTTC. Its protein product is CASSLATSGRATYEQYF.

The rearrangement joins TRBV6-1 to TRBJ2-3; D possibly corresponds to TRBD1 (6 bases). Trimming left V 7 bases short and J 8 bases short, with 19 bases between. The CDR3 spans 14 residues. Germline V gives CDR1 MNHNS, CDR2 SASEGT. CDR3 nucleotides: TGTGCCAGCACCATACAGGGTCAAGGGCGTACGCAGTATTTT. Translation: CASTIQGQGRTQYF.

The rearrangement joins TRBV19 to TRBJ2-3, with TRBD1 matching over 9 bases. V lost 6 bases, J lost 5 bases, and 9 bases stayed unmatched. Germline values: CDR1 LNHDA, CDR2 SQIVND (reference sequence). The CDR3 spans 15 residues. As DNA, the CDR3 is TGTGCCAGTAGCTTAAGGGACAGGGCGGGAGATACGCAGTATTTT. Translating gives CASSLRDRAGDTQYF.

This chain links TRBV30 with TRBJ2-5; D unresolved. V was shortened by 2 bases and J by 7 bases, with 11 bases between the two germline ends. This CDR3 is built from 12 residues. Germline CDR1 GTSNPN, CDR2 SVGIG (reference sequence). The CDR3 sequence is CAWSPHLGTQYF. Written as DNA, the CDR3 is TGTGCCTGGAGTCCCCATCTAGGGACCCAGTACTTC.

The chain recombines TRBV5-1 with TRBJ2-5; a possible D gene is TRBD1 (5 bases). CDR3 length: 15 amino acids. Per the germline V gene, CDR1 is SGHRS and CDR2 is YFSETQ. V dropped 0 bases and J dropped 2 bases, with 11 bases sitting between them. CDR3 bases: TGCGCCAGCAGCTTGGGGCGACAGCGTCAAGAGACCCAGTACTTC. Residues: CASSLGRQRQETQYF.

The chain carries TRBV5-4 and TRBJ2-5; TRBD2 matches at 15 bases. J gave up 2 bases and V 3 bases, and 5 bases lay outside the gene matches. Germline-derived CDR1 and CDR2 are SGHNT and YYREEE (reference sequence). The CDR3 contains 17 residues. CDR3 bases: TGTGCCAGCAGCTCCGGGGGACTAGCGGGAGGACAAGAGACCCAGTACTTC. This translates into CASSSGGLAGGQETQYF.

This clone appeared once. The chain couples TRBV30 to TRBJ1-3; tentative D call: TRBD1 (5 bases). Deletions cut 3 bases from V and 9 bases from J, with 18 bases between. This CDR3 spans 14 amino acids. The germline gives CDR1 GTSNPN, CDR2 SVGIG (reference sequence). The CDR3 region is CAWRAGTLSGTIYF. CDR3 bases: TGTGCCTGGAGGGCCGGGACTCTCTCGGGCACCATATATTTT.

A note on this clone: In the same sample, other DNA sequences code for this CDR3. The V call is TRBV5-1, the J call TRBJ2-7, with D perhaps given as TRBD1 or TRBD2 (5 bases each). The CDR3 consists of 13 residues. Per the germline V gene, CDR1 is SGHRS and CDR2 is YFSETQ. Trimming removed 4 bases from V and 3 bases from J, with 11 bases in between. For the CDR3, the DNA is TGCGCCAGCAGCGCCGGGACCTTCTACGAGCAGTACTTC. It is translated as CASSAGTFYEQYF. Together with reference TRBV5-1 and TRBJ2-7, the CDR3 gives the full variable domain: KAGVTQTPRYLIKTRGQQVTLSCSPISGHRSVSWYQQTPGQGLQFLFEYFSETQRNKGNFPGRFSGRQFSNSRSEMNVSTLELGDSALYLCASSAGTFYEQYFGPGTRLTVT.

The rearrangement links TRBV30 to TRBJ1-2; 8 bases are a match to TRBD1. This CDR3 is 13 amino acids long. The J segment lost 7 bases and the V segment lost 1 base, leaving 5 bases of the junction unmatched. The germline gives CDR1 GTSNPN, CDR2 SVGIG (reference sequence). The DNA for the CDR3 is TGTGCCTGGAGTGGTCAGGGGGCCGGTGGCTACACCTTC. It codes for CAWSGQGAGGYTF.

The rearrangement joins TRBV10-2 to TRBJ2-4; no definite D call. Germline V CDR1 and CDR2: WSHSY, SAAADI. CDR3 length equals 12 residues. Trimming removed 4 bases at V and 9 bases at J, with 10 bases between. The CDR3 sequence is CASSVSTGIQYF. The CDR3 DNA sequence: TGCGCCAGCAGTGTTAGCACGGGCATTCAGTACTTC.

DNA for the CDR3: TGTGCCAGCAGCCGAACAGACAGGGGTCTTTGGTATGGCTACACCTTC. Encoded protein: CASSRTDRGLWYGYTF. The V call is TRBV7-2, the J call TRBJ1-2, with 8 bases lining up with TRBD1. The length of the CDR3 is 16 residues. V was pared by 5 bases and J by 5 bases, with 13 bases of the junction left unmatched. Germline lookup yields CDR1 SGHTA and CDR2 FQGNSA.

This clone was found once. The chain recombines TRBV10-2 with TRBJ1-4; D might be TRBD1 (5 bases). The CDR3 sequence is 16 residues long. The germline CDR1 and CDR2 sequences are WSHSY and SAAADI. V lost 7 bases and J lost 0, with 15 bases in between. CDR3: CASTRQTIATNEKLFF. For the CDR3, the DNA is TGCGCCAGCACGAGACAGACCATTGCAACTAATGAAAAACTGTTTTTT.

With respect to this clone: Different DNA sequences within this sample yield the same CDR3. This chain joins TRBV5-1 and TRBJ2-3; 7 bases agree with TRBD2. CDR1 SGHRS and CDR2 YFSETQ come from the germline V gene. The CDR3 covers 14 residues. Trimming cost V 4 bases and J 2 bases; bases outside gene matches: 4. CDR3 DNA: TGCGCCAGCAGCCCTAGCGGCCCCACAGATACGCAGTATTTT. This codes for CASSPSGPTDTQYF.

V is TRBV28 and J is TRBJ1-5; possibly TRBD1 for D (6 bases). CDR1 is MDHEN, CDR2 SYDVKM, per germline. V shed 2 bases and J shed 7 bases, with 21 bases lying between them. This CDR3 contains 17 residues. CDR3 in amino acids: CASSLMPGGQIRQPQHF. In DNA, the CDR3 is TGTGCCAGCAGTTTAATGCCCGGGGGGCAAATTCGACAGCCCCAGCATTTT.